Listed below are T cell receptor beta chains from one sample, sequenced in a study of shared clonotypes between healthy human individuals. Clones were sequenced by immunoSEQ multiplex PCR, and TCRdb holds only the in-frame ones, with some missing. The data show about half a million clones, approximately 85% seen once. Sample: PBMCs. The origin of the receptors is a woman aged 40 to 50 in good health. Some clones in this sample may be carry-over from other donors' samples. Both conserved end residues are trimmed from each CDR3. The listing skips clone size in some rows; elsewhere it reads once, few, many or a size class.

few,TRBV4-2,ASSQDSGTGNNKQY
once,TRBV9,ASSALGAFMNEQF
.,TRBV19,ASSIDGPRGTGELF
.,TRBV30,AWSLAQNIQY
.,TRBV11-3,ASSPNRLAGDPNAGELF
.,TRBV28,ASSLGGEGNYGYT
.,TRBV10-3,AIRTSSYEQY
.,TRBV25-1,ASSDPTGAETQY
.,TRBV9,ASSADLEGVAF
.,TRBV6-5,ASSYSALAGAEEQY
.,TRBV19,ASSIQGRHGQPQH